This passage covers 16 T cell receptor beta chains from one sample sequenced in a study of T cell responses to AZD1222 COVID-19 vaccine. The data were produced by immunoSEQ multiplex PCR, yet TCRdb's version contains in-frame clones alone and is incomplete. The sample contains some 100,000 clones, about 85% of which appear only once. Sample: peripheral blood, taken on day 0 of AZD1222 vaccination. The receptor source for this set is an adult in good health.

CDR3 coding DNA: TGTGCCAGTTCGCGAAGCCCCGGGACTCAAGAGACCCAGTACTTC. Amino acids: CASSRSPGTQETQYF. This chain connects TRBV9 to TRBJ2-5, with a tentative D call TRBD2 (6 bases). The V gene's germline CDR1 is SGDLS and CDR2 YYNGEE. V was shortened by 8 bases and J by 2 bases, with 19 bases between the two germline ends. This CDR3 spans 15 amino acids.

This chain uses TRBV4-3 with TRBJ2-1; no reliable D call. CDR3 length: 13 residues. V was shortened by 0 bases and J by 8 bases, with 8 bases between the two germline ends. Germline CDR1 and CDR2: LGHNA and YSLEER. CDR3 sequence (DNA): TGCGCCAGCAGCCAAGATCTCCCGGATGAGCAGTTCTTC. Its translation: CASSQDLPDEQFF.

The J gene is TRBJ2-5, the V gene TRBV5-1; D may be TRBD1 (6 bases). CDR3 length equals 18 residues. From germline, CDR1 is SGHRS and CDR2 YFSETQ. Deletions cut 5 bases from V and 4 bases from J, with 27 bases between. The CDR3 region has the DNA TGCGCCAGCAGACAGGGAATTCTAGATTTTCGGTCCAGAGAGACCCAGTACTTC. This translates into CASRQGILDFRSRETQYF.

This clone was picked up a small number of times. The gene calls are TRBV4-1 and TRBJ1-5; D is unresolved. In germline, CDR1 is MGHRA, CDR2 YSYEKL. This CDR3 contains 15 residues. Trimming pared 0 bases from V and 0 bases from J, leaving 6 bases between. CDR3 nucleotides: TGCGCCAGCAGCCAAGAGCGGTATAGCAATCAGCCCCAGCATTTT. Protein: CASSQERYSNQPQHF.

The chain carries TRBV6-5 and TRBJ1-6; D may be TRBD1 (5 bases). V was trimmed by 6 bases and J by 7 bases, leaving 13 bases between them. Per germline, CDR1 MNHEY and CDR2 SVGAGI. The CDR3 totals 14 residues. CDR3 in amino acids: CASRPGYLNSPLHF. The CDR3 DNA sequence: TGTGCCAGCAGACCAGGGTACTTAAATTCACCCCTCCACTTT.

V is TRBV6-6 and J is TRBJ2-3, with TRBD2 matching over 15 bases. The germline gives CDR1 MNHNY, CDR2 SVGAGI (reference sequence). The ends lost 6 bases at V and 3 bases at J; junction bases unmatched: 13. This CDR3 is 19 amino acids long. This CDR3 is CASSSTWTSGRVSTDTQYF. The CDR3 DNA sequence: TGTGCCAGCAGCTCCACCTGGACTAGCGGGAGGGTGTCGACAGATACGCAGTATTTT.

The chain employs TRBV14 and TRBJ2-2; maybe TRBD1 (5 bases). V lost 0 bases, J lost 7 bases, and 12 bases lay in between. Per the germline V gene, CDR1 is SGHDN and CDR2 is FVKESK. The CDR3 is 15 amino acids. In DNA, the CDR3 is TGTGCCAGCAGCCAAGAAAGGGGTTTTGTCGGGGAGCTGTTTTTT. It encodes CASSQERGFVGELFF.

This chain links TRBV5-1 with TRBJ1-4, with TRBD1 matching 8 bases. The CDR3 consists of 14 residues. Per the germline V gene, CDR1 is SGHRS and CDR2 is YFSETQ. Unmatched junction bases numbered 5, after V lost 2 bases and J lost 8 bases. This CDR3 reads CASSFRTGNEKLFF. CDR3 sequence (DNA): TGCGCCAGCAGCTTCCGGACAGGGAACGAAAAACTGTTTTTT.

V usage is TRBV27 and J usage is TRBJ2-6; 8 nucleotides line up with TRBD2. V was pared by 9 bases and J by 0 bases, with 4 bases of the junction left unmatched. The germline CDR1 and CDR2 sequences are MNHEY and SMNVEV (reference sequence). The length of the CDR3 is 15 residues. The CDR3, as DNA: TGTGCCAGTCGGCGGGAGGACTCTGGGGCCAACGTCCTGACTTTC. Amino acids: CASRREDSGANVLTF.

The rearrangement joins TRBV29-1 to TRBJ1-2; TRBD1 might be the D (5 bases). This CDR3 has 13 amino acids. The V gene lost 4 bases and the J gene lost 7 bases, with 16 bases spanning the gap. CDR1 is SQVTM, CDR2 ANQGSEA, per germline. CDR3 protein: CSVGSDSPGGYTF. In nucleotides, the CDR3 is TGCAGCGTTGGATCTGACAGCCCGGGTGGCTACACCTTC.

The CDR3 sequence is CAISGMVGFYEQYF. The CDR3 DNA reads as TGTGCCATCAGTGGGATGGTCGGGTTCTACGAGCAGTACTTC. V gene TRBV10-3 combines with J gene TRBJ2-7, with D unclear. This CDR3 contains 14 residues. V gave up 4 bases and J gave up 3 bases, with 13 bases separating them. The germline V gene has CDR1 ENHRY and CDR2 SYGVKD.

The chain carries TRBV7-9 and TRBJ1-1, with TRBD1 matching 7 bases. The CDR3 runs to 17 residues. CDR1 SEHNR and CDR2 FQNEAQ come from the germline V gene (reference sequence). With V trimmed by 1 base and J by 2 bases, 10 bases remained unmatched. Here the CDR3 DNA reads TGTGCCAGCAGCTTAGGGGTGTTGGAGGGGGCTAACACTGAAGCTTTCTTT. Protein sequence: CASSLGVLEGANTEAFF.

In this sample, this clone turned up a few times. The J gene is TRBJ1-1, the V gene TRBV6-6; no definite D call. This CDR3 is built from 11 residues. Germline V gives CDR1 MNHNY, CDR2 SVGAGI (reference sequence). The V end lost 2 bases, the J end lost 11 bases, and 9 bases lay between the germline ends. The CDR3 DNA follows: TGTGCCAGCAGTTACGGTGAGATCGCTTTCTTT. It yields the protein CASSYGEIAFF.

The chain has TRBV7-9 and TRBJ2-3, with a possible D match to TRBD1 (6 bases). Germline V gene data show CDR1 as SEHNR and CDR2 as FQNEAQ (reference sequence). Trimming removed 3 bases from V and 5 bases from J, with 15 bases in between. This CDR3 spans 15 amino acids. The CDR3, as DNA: TGTGCCAGCAGCTTGACAGGAGGTGGGGGAGATACGCAGTATTTT. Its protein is CASSLTGGGGDTQYF.

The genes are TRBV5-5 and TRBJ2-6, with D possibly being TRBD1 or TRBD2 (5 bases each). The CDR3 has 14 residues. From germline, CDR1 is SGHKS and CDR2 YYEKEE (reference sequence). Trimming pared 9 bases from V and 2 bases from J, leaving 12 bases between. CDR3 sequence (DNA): TGTGCCACGGGGCAAGGGCCTGGGGCCAACGTCCTGACTTTC. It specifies CATGQGPGANVLTF.

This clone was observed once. The CDR3 loop is CASSPSTGSAEAFF. The CDR3 DNA sequence: TGTGCCAGCAGCCCCAGCACGGGGTCGGCTGAAGCTTTCTTT. This sequence joins TRBV11-2 and TRBJ1-1; D is undetermined. V shed 5 bases and J shed 6 bases, with 16 bases lying between them. This CDR3 has 14 amino acids. The germline V gene has CDR1 SGHAT and CDR2 FQNNGV.